This TCR beta chain was identified in a study of beta chain features in type 1 diabetes. A heparinised blood draw that averaged about 100 mL was obtained once from each donor. The study's findings and limits: Here, the possible influence of HLA type (on TCRB rearrangement) remained unresolved.

This clone has just a few counts. Its antigen is unidentified. Reverse transcription of all isolated RNA meant that expressed TCRB transcripts were sequenced. About 3.4 million reads on average were seen across naive, central memory and regulatory T cell samples. Clones were read by immunoSEQ multiplex PCR, and TCRdb kept only the in-frame ones, dropping some. Of 110,000 to 150,000 clones listed, roughly 7.2% are singletons. V lost 5 bases and J lost 6, with 28 bases in between. Germline V gene lookup returns CDR1 SGHTA and CDR2 FQGTGA. The CDR3 has 18 residues. The chain combines TRBV7-3 with TRBJ1-2, with D tentatively TRBD1 (5 bases). The sequenced sample was central memory CD4+ T cells from blood. The receptor comes from a woman aged 30 to 39 in good health. The CDR3 nucleotides are TGTGCCAGCAGCCCAAACTCCGCAGGGAAGACCGGTATGGATGGCTACACCTTC. It is translated as CASSPNSAGKTGMDGYTF.